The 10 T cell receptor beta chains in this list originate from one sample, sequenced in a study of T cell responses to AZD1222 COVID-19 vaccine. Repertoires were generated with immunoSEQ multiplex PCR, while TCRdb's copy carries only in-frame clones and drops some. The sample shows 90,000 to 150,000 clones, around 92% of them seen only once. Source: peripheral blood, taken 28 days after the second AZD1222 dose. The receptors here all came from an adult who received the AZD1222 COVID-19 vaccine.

In DNA, the CDR3 is TGTGCCAGCAGCCGTGACCCAGGGGTGGTAGATACGCAGTATTTT. Its protein product is CASSRDPGVVDTQYF. This chain connects TRBV7-9 to TRBJ2-3, with a possible D match to TRBD1 (6 bases). The CDR3 contains 15 residues. The germline gives CDR1 SEHNR, CDR2 FQNEAQ (reference sequence). With 5 bases removed from V and 5 bases from J, the gap between germline ends came to 17 bases. The full variable domain, in which reference TRBV7-9 and TRBJ2-3 provide the parts outside the CDR3, is DTGVSQNPRHKITKRGQNVTFRCDPISEHNRLYWYRQTLGQGPEFLTYFQNEAQLEKSRLLSDRFSAERPKGSFSTLEIQRTEQGDSAMYLCASSRDPGVVDTQYFGPGTRLTVL.

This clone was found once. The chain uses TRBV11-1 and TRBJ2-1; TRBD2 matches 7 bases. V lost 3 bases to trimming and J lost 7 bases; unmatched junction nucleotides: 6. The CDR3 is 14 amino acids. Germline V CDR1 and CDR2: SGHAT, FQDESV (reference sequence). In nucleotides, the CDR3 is TGTGCCAGCAGCTTCGCGGGAGTCCGGAATGAGCAGTTCTTC. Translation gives CASSFAGVRNEQFF.

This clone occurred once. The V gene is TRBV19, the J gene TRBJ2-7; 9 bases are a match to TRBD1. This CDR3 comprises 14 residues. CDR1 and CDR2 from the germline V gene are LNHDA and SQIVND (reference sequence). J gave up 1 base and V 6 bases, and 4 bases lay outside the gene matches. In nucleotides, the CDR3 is TGTGCCAGTAGCGCCGGGACAGGGTCCTACGAGCAGTACTTC. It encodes CASSAGTGSYEQYF.

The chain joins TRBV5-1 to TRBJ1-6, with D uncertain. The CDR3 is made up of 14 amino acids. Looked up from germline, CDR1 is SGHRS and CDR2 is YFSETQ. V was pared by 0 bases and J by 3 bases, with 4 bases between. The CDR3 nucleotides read TGCGCCAGCAGCTTGGACGGCTATAATTCACCCCTCCACTTT. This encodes CASSLDGYNSPLHF. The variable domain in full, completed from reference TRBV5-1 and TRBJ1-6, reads KAGVTQTPRYLIKTRGQQVTLSCSPISGHRSVSWYQQTPGQGLQFLFEYFSETQRNKGNFPGRFSGRQFSNSRSEMNVSTLELGDSALYLCASSLDGYNSPLHFGNGTRLTVT.

As DNA, the CDR3 is TGTGCCAGCAGTTACAACAGGGCGCAGGGTGTCCTCGAGCAGTACTTC. Protein product: CASSYNRAQGVLEQYF. The chain couples TRBV6-5 to TRBJ2-7; D perhaps matches TRBD1 (6 bases). Trimming shortened V by 2 bases and J by 6 bases, and 20 bases separated the two germline ends. Germline CDR1 MNHEY, CDR2 SVGAGI. CDR3 length: 16 residues.

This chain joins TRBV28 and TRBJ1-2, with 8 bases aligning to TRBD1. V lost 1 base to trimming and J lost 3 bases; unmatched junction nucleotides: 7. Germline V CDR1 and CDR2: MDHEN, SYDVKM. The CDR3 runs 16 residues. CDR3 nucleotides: TGTGCCAGCAGTTTATTGGGACAGGCGTTTGACTATGGCTACACCTTC. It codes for CASSLLGQAFDYGYTF.

The CDR3 region is CASSEFAVKQFF. The DNA for the CDR3 is TGTGCCAGCAGTGAATTTGCTGTAAAGCAGTTCTTC. This chain uses TRBV25-1 with TRBJ2-1; D gene unclear. Germline CDR1 MGHDK, CDR2 SYGVNS. CDR3 length equals 12 residues. With 1 base removed from V and 11 bases from J, the gap between germline ends came to 9 bases.

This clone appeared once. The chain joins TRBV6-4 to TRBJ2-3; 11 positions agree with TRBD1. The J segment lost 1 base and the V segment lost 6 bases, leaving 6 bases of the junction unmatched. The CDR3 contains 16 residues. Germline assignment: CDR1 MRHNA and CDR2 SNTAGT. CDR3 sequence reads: CASSHGTGGGTDTQYF. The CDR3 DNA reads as TGTGCCAGCAGCCACGGGACAGGGGGAGGCACAGATACGCAGTATTTT.

The CDR3 DNA sequence: TGTGCCAGCAGCGTAGTAGGGACAGGGTTCGCCGGGGAGCTGTTTTTT. Translating gives CASSVVGTGFAGELFF. V usage is TRBV9 and J usage is TRBJ2-2, with 9 bases matching TRBD1. V was clipped by 0 bases and J by 6 bases; unmatched bases: 6. Germline CDR1 and CDR2: SGDLS and YYNGEE. The CDR3 extends over 16 amino acids.

CDR3 nucleotides: TGTGCCACCAGTGACCCCCACTCCAGCCCGGGACACCCAGCGGGTGAGCAGTACTTC. Residues: CATSDPHSSPGHPAGEQYF. This chain links TRBV24-1 with TRBJ2-7; either TRBD1 or TRBD2 may fit D (6 bases each). Germline V gene data show CDR1 as KGHDR and CDR2 as SFDVKD. The CDR3 extends over 19 amino acids. Trimming took 4 bases from V and 7 from J, leaving 31 bases between them.